Below, 31 T cell receptor beta chains from the same sample are listed, as sequenced in a study of OX40 agonist ivuxolimab in advanced cancers. The method was immunoSEQ multiplex PCR; TCRdb's version includes in-frame clones alone and lacks a portion of them. In the table there are under 85,000 clones, over 85% of which are singletons. The sample in question was CD4+ or CD8+ T cells sorted from blood, obtained in a trial of the OX40 agonist ivuxolimab. These TCRs come from an adult with an advanced solid tumor such as melanoma, head and neck, liver or kidney cancer.

The chain employs TRBV19 and TRBJ2-3; weak D call: TRBD1 (6 bases). The CDR3 length is 12 residues. Trimming shortened V by 6 bases and J by 5 bases, and 9 bases separated the two germline ends. Germline V lookup: CDR1 LNHDA, CDR2 SQIVND (reference sequence). CDR3 sequence reads: CASRATGDTQYF. The CDR3 DNA reads as TGTGCCAGTAGGGCGACAGGAGATACGCAGTATTTT.

This chain uses TRBV27 with TRBJ1-2; TRBD1 matches at 9 bases. In germline, CDR1 is MNHEY, CDR2 SMNVEV (reference sequence). Trimming cost V 3 bases and J 6 bases; bases outside gene matches: 17. The CDR3 loop spans 18 amino acids. The CDR3 loop is CASSFLGTGPLAGDGYTF. CDR3 DNA sequence: TGTGCCAGCAGTTTTTTGGGGACAGGGCCCCTTGCTGGGGATGGCTACACCTTC.

The rearrangement uses TRBV6-5 and TRBJ1-6; D is uncertain. The V end was cut by 0 bases, the J end by 9 bases, with 6 bases between. This CDR3 has 13 residues. Germline V gene sequence: CDR1 MNHEY, CDR2 SVGAGI. The CDR3 coding sequence is TGTGCCAGCAGTTACTCAGTGTCTTCACCCCTCCACTTT. It is translated as CASSYSVSSPLHF.

This clone was observed once. The gene calls are TRBV6-4 and TRBJ1-6; 12 bases line up with TRBD1. The CDR3 extends over 15 amino acids. CDR1 is MRHNA and CDR2 is SNTAGT in the germline V gene. V was clipped by 5 bases and J by 10 bases; unmatched bases: 6. CDR3: CASSPGTGGQSPLHF. The DNA for the CDR3 is TGTGCCAGCAGTCCTGGGACAGGGGGCCAATCACCCCTCCACTTT.

As DNA, the CDR3 is TGCGCCAGCAGCCTCTCAGGGGGGTCCTACGAGCAGTACTTC. As protein: CASSLSGGSYEQYF. The chain joins TRBV4-1 to TRBJ2-7; the D gene is possibly TRBD1 (7 bases). V was trimmed by 4 bases and J by 1 base, leaving 11 bases between them. The V gene's germline CDR1 is MGHRA and CDR2 YSYEKL. CDR3 length: 14 amino acids.

The chain links TRBV7-9 to TRBJ2-6, with D hard to call. Trimming removed 10 bases at V and 0 bases at J, with 10 bases between. Germline CDR1 reads SEHNR; CDR2 reads FQNEAQ (reference sequence). CDR3 length: 14 residues. CDR3 in amino acids: CATPRSSGANVLTF. The CDR3 DNA is TGTGCCACCCCCCGGTCCTCTGGGGCCAACGTCCTGACTTTC.

The V and J genes are TRBV27 and TRBJ2-3; 14 bases fit TRBD2. V shed 4 bases and J 0 bases; nucleotides not matched to a gene: 6. Germline V gene sequence: CDR1 MNHEY, CDR2 SMNVEV (reference sequence). The CDR3 loop spans 18 amino acids. The chain's CDR3 is CASSSTGLAGASTDTQYF. For the CDR3, the DNA is TGTGCCAGCAGTTCAACGGGACTAGCGGGGGCCAGCACAGATACGCAGTATTTT.

The rearrangement uses TRBV27 and TRBJ2-1, with 8 positions matching TRBD2. Germline assignment: CDR1 MNHEY and CDR2 SMNVEV (reference sequence). With V trimmed by 1 base and J by 8 bases, 4 bases remained unmatched. The CDR3 is 14 residues long. For the CDR3, the DNA is TGTGCCAGCAGTTTATGGCCGGGGGGGGATGAGCAGTTCTTC. Residues: CASSLWPGGDEQFF.

The rearrangement uses TRBV6-5 and TRBJ2-1, with D maybe TRBD2 (5 bases). CDR1 and CDR2 (germline): MNHEY, SVGAGI. V was pared by 6 bases and J by 5 bases, with 14 bases between. The CDR3 runs to 14 residues. The chain's CDR3 is CASRLVLGNNEQFF. In DNA form, the CDR3 reads TGTGCCAGCAGACTAGTCTTGGGCAACAATGAGCAGTTCTTC.

The genes are TRBV7-9 and TRBJ2-7; 9 bases agree with TRBD1. CDR1 and CDR2 from the germline V gene are SEHNR and FQNEAQ (reference sequence). The CDR3 extends over 15 amino acids. V lost 2 bases and J lost 4; bases outside the gene matches: 6. CDR3 sequence: CASSLTWTGEYEQYF. The CDR3 nucleotides are TGTGCCAGCAGCTTAACCTGGACAGGGGAATACGAGCAGTACTTC.

This chain joins TRBV10-3 and TRBJ1-5, with TRBD1 matching 11 bases. The CDR3 sequence is 16 residues long. Germline V CDR1 and CDR2: ENHRY, SYGVKD. The V segment lost 8 bases and the J segment 3 bases; nucleotides outside the gene matches: 9. CDR3 DNA sequence: TGTGCCATCGCAACCGGGACAGGGGGACTCAATCAGCCCCAGCATTTT. Amino acids: CAIATGTGGLNQPQHF.

The DNA of the CDR3 is TGTGCCAGCAACGGCCGGGATGGGTCCTACAATGAGCAGTTCTTC. Translated, it gives CASNGRDGSYNEQFF. This chain uses TRBV7-2 with TRBJ2-1; perhaps TRBD2 as D (5 bases). CDR1 and CDR2 (germline): SGHTA, FQGNSA. The V end lost 7 bases, the J end lost 1 base, and 14 bases lay between the germline ends. The CDR3 loop spans 15 amino acids.

The V call is TRBV28, the J call TRBJ2-1; D unresolved. V was trimmed by 7 bases and J by 8 bases, leaving 21 bases between them. Germline CDR1 and CDR2: MDHEN and SYDVKM. The CDR3 is 15 amino acids. This chain's CDR3 is CASIAYSEPLDEQFF. Written as DNA, the CDR3 is TGTGCCAGCATCGCCTACTCTGAACCGTTGGATGAGCAGTTCTTC.

The J gene is TRBJ2-1, the V gene TRBV5-8, with 7 bases identical to TRBD2. The J segment lost 5 bases and the V segment lost 4 bases, leaving 12 bases of the junction unmatched. This CDR3 is 16 amino acids long. The V gene's germline CDR1 is SGHTS and CDR2 YDEGEE. The CDR3 is CASSPRGASGHNEQFF. The CDR3 coding sequence is TGTGCCAGCAGCCCACGAGGGGCTAGCGGACACAATGAGCAGTTCTTC.

The genes are TRBV11-2 and TRBJ2-7, with D possibly being TRBD1 (6 bases). The germline V and J ends were trimmed by 5 bases and 0 bases, with 14 bases remaining between them. The germline V gene encodes CDR1 SGHAT and CDR2 FQNNGV. The CDR3 is 15 amino acids. CDR3 loop: CASSPSGGSSYEQYF. CDR3 DNA: TGTGCCAGCAGCCCTAGTGGGGGCAGCTCCTACGAGCAGTACTTC.

This clone was picked up one time. The chain combines TRBV7-5 with TRBJ1-1; no check of the table's D call, TRBD1, against the DNA was made. TRBV7-5 is marked as a pseudogene. CDR3 length equals 15 residues. CDR3 in DNA: TGTGCCAGAAGCTCTGCGACAGGGGACGGCACTGAAGCTTTCTTT. Protein product: CARSSATGDGTEAFF.

The chain couples TRBV7-2 to TRBJ2-7; perhaps TRBD1 as D (5 bases). CDR1 and CDR2 (germline): SGHTA, FQGNSA. V lost 0 bases and J 10 bases, leaving 16 bases between the germline ends. CDR3 size: 14 residues. The CDR3 is CASSLAPPTAFQYF. In nucleotides, the CDR3 is TGTGCCAGCAGCTTAGCCCCACCGACAGCTTTCCAGTACTTC.

The chain recombines TRBV28 with TRBJ1-5; D possibly corresponds to TRBD1 (6 bases). This CDR3 is 15 amino acids long. Germline V gene data show CDR1 as MDHEN and CDR2 as SYDVKM. V lost 6 bases to trimming and J lost 1 base, with 13 bases between them. In DNA, the CDR3 is TGTGCCAGCAGAAGGGGGGCGACGAGCAATCAGCCCCAGCATTTT. The encoded protein is CASRRGATSNQPQHF.

The chain recombines TRBV7-9 with TRBJ2-2; D gene uncertain. V lost 6 bases and J lost 10, with 15 bases in between. Germline V gene sequence: CDR1 SEHNR, CDR2 FQNEAQ (reference sequence). The CDR3 totals 13 residues. The CDR3 bases are TGTGCCAGCAGACTGACCGTCGCCGAGGAGCTGTTTTTT. Protein: CASRLTVAEELFF. The full variable domain, rest sourced from reference TRBV7-9 and TRBJ2-2, is DTGVSQNPRHKITKRGQNVTFRCDPISEHNRLYWYRQTLGQGPEFLTYFQNEAQLEKSRLLSDRFSAERPKGSFSTLEIQRTEQGDSAMYLCASRLTVAEELFFGEGSRLTVL.

The sample holds one count of this clone. The V and J genes are TRBV29-1 and TRBJ2-3, with no clear D. Looked up from germline, CDR1 is SQVTM and CDR2 is ANQGSEA. The V end lost 3 bases, the J end lost 1 base, and 5 bases lay between the germline ends. This CDR3 has 12 residues. CDR3 bases: TGCAGCGTTGAGAGTGGCACAGATACGCAGTATTTT. Translation gives CSVESGTDTQYF.

This chain uses TRBV27 with TRBJ2-7; D gene ambiguous. Germline V lookup: CDR1 MNHEY, CDR2 SMNVEV (reference sequence). The CDR3 consists of 14 residues. Deletions cut 6 bases from V and 3 bases from J, with 15 bases between. CDR3 DNA sequence: TGTGCCAGCAGCGGTCTACCTGGTTTCTACGAGCAGTACTTC. This translates into CASSGLPGFYEQYF.

The V call is TRBV6-1, the J call TRBJ2-1; tentatively, D is TRBD2 (5 bases). Trimming removed 6 bases at V and 3 bases at J, with 15 bases between. Germline values: CDR1 MNHNS, CDR2 SASEGT. The CDR3 totals 15 residues. The CDR3 DNA reads TGTGCCAGCAGCGCCGGAGTTGCGGGCTACAATGAGCAGTTCTTC. It codes for CASSAGVAGYNEQFF.

The gene calls are TRBV9 and TRBJ2-1; 10 positions match TRBD2. Trimming cost V 0 bases and J 3 bases; bases outside gene matches: 3. In germline, CDR1 is SGDLS, CDR2 YYNGEE. CDR3 length: 16 amino acids. CDR3 DNA sequence: TGTGCCAGCAGCGTAGAGTGGACTAGCGGCTACAATGAGCAGTTCTTC. Translating gives CASSVEWTSGYNEQFF.

J is TRBJ2-5 and V is TRBV7-9; 11 bases line up with TRBD2. V dropped 1 base and J dropped 4; count of bases not matched to a gene: 2. The length of the CDR3 is 15 residues. Germline CDR1 and CDR2: SEHNR and FQNEAQ (reference sequence). CDR3: CASSLGTSGGETQYF. The CDR3 DNA reads TGTGCCAGCAGCTTAGGTACTAGCGGGGGAGAGACCCAGTACTTC.

This clone was detected once. The genes are TRBV23-1 and TRBJ1-5; maybe TRBD1 (5 bases). TRBV23-1 is assigned to the ORF class and has an uncertain function. Trimming took off 4 bases at V and 7 bases at J, with 8 bases between the two ends. The CDR3 has 12 amino acids. In DNA, the CDR3 is TGCGCCAGCAGTCCAGGGTTGCAGCCCCAGCATTTT. As protein: CASSPGLQPQHF.

This clone was found once. The rearrangement uses TRBV6-5 and TRBJ1-1; TRBD1 matches at 9 bases. The germline CDR1 and CDR2 sequences are MNHEY and SVGAGI. The CDR3 has 13 amino acids. The junction had 5 bases not matched to a gene; V was cut back by 10 bases and J by 2 bases. The CDR3 sequence is CATWDRDNTEAFF. The DNA for the CDR3 is TGTGCCACCTGGGACAGGGACAACACTGAAGCTTTCTTT.

The V call is TRBV7-6, the J call TRBJ2-7, with 7 bases that match TRBD1. This CDR3 contains 15 residues. Germline lookup yields CDR1 SGHVS and CDR2 FNYEAQ. V dropped 5 bases and J dropped 2; count of bases not matched to a gene: 9. The CDR3 region has the DNA TGTGCCAGCAGCCCCAGCCGGGACAGCGCCTACGAGCAGTACTTC. Amino acids: CASSPSRDSAYEQYF.

A single count supports this clone. V is TRBV5-6 and J is TRBJ2-1; 10 bases are shared with TRBD1. Germline V CDR1 and CDR2: SGHDT, YYEEEE. This CDR3 is 15 amino acids long. Trimming cost V 0 bases and J 6 bases; bases outside gene matches: 3. The CDR3 reads CASSLGDRGSNEQFF. CDR3 DNA sequence: TGTGCCAGCAGCTTGGGGGACAGGGGAAGCAATGAGCAGTTCTTC.

The CDR3 DNA reads as TGTGCCAGCAGCTTAGTAAGGGGACTGCTGAACACTGAAGCTTTCTTT. It specifies CASSLVRGLLNTEAFF. V gene TRBV11-1 combines with J gene TRBJ1-1, with D perhaps matching TRBD1 (5 bases). The germline gives CDR1 SGHAT, CDR2 FQDESV (reference sequence). The CDR3 loop spans 16 amino acids. The V end was cut by 1 base, the J end by 0 bases, with 12 bases between.

This chain links TRBV6-5 with TRBJ1-5; the D is unclear. The CDR3 contains 14 residues. The germline V gene has CDR1 MNHEY and CDR2 SVGAGI. The germline V and J ends were trimmed by 2 bases and 3 bases, with 8 bases remaining between them. The CDR3 spells CASSYEPYNQPQHF. As DNA, the CDR3 is TGTGCCAGCAGTTACGAGCCATACAATCAGCCCCAGCATTTT.

The chain links TRBV4-3 to TRBJ1-1; D possibly corresponds to TRBD1 (5 bases). This CDR3 comprises 16 residues. V was trimmed by 0 bases and J by 1 base, leaving 12 bases between them. CDR1 LGHNA and CDR2 YSLEER come from the germline V gene. The CDR3 nucleotides read TGCGCCAGCAGCCAAGAGGGCGCCGGGGCGAACACTGAAGCTTTCTTT. Amino acid sequence: CASSQEGAGANTEAFF.